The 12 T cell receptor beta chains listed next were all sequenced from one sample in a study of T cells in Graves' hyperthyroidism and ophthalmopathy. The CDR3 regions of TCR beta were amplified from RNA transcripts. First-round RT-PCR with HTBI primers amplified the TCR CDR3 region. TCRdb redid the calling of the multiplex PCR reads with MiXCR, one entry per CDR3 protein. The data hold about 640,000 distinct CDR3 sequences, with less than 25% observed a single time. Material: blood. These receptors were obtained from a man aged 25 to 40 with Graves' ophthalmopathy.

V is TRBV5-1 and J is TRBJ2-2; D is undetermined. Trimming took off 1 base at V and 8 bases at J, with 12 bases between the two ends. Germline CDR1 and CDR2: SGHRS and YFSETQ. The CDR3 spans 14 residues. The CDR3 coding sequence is TGCGCCAGCAGCTTGTCCTCCTTTGAAGGGGAGCTGTTTTTT. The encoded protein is CASSLSSFEGELFF.

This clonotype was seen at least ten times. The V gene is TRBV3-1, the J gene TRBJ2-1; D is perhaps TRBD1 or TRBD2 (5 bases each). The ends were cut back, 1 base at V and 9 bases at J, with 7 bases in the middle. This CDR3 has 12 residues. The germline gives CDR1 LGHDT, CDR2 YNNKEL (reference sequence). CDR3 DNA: TGTGCCAGCAGCCAAGCGGGGACTGAGCAGTTCTTC. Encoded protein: CASSQAGTEQFF.

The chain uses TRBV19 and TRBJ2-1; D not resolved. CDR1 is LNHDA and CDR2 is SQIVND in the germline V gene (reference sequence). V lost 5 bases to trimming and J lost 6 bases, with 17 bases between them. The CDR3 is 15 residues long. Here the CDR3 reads CASSLIVLSGNEQFF. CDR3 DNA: TGTGCCAGTAGTCTCATAGTACTATCGGGCAATGAGCAGTTCTTC.

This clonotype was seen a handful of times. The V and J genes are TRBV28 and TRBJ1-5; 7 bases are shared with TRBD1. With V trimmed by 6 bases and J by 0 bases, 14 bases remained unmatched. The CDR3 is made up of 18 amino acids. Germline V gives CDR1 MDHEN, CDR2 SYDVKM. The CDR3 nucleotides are TGTGCCAGCAGACTCACAGGGGAGGGCCAGTATAGCAATCAGCCCCAGCATTTT. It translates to CASRLTGEGQYSNQPQHF.

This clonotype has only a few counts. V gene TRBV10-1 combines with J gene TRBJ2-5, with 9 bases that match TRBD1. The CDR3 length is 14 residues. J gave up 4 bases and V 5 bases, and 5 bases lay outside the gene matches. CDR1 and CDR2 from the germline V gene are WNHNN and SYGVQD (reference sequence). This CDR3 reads CASSTDRGRETQYF. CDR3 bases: TGCGCCAGCAGTACGGACAGGGGCAGAGAGACCCAGTACTTC.

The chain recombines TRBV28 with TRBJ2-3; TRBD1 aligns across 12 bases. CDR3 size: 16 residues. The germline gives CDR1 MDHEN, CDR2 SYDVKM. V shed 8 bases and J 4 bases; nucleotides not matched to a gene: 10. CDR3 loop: CASGGGQGALADTQYF. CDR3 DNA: TGTGCCAGCGGAGGGGGACAGGGGGCGTTAGCAGATACGCAGTATTTT.

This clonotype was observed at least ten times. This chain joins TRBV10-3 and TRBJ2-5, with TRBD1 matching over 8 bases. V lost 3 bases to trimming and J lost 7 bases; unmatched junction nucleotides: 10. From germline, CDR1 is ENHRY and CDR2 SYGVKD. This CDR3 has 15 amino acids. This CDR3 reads CAISEGQGVEVTQYF. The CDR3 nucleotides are TGTGCCATCAGTGAAGGACAGGGAGTGGAAGTGACCCAGTACTTC.

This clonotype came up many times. For the CDR3, the DNA is TGTGCCAGATTGGACAGGTTTGCCGAGCAGTACTTC. This gives the protein CARLDRFAEQYF. V usage is TRBV7-3 and J usage is TRBJ2-7, with TRBD1 identical over 7 bases. Per the germline V gene, CDR1 is SGHTA and CDR2 is FQGTGA. J lost 6 bases, V lost 9 bases, and 8 bases had no gene match. The CDR3 is 12 residues long. The full variable domain, with the rest looked up from reference TRBV7-3 and TRBJ2-7, is GAGVSQTPSNKVTEKGKYVELRCDPISGHTALYWYRQSLGQGPEFLIYFQGTGAADDSGLPNDRFFAVRPEGSVSTLKIQRTERGDSAVYLCARLDRFAEQYFGPGTRLTVT.

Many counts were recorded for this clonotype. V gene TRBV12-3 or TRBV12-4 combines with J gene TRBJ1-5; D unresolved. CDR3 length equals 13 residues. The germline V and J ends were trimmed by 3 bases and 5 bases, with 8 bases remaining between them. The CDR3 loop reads CASSFGTDQPQHF. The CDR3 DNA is TGTGCCAGCAGTTTCGGAACTGATCAGCCCCAGCATTTT.

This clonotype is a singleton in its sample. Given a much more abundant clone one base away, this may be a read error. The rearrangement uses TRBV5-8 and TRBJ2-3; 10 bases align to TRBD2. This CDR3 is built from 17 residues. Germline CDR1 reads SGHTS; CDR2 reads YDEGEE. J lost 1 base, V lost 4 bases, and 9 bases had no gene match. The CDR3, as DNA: TGTGCCAGCAGCCCGCCAGCGGGAGGGGGAGGCACAGATACGCAGTATTTT. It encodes CASSPPAGGGGTDTQYF.

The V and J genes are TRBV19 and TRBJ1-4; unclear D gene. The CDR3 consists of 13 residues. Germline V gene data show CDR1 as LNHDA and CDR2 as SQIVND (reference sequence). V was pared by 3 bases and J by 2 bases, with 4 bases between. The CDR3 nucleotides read TGTGCCAGTAGTATGAGGACTAATGAAAAACTGTTTTTT. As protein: CASSMRTNEKLFF.

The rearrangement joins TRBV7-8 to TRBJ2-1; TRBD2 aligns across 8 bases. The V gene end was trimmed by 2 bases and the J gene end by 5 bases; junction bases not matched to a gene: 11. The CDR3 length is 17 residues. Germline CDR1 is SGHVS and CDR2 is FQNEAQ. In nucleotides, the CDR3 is TGTGCCAGCAGCTTACCCCGGACTAGCTCCGGCGACAATGAGCAGTTCTTC. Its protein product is CASSLPRTSSGDNEQFF.